This TCR beta chain is from a study of blood T cell repertoires in COVID-19. This CDR3 is built from 13 residues. Looked up from germline, CDR1 is MNHEY and CDR2 is SVGAGI. The V end was cut by 6 bases, the J end by 6 bases, with 14 bases between. In the original analysis: Amplification of reference gene primers provided the estimated nucleated cell counts. Clones were sequenced by immunoSEQ multiplex PCR, and TCRdb holds only the in-frame ones, with some missing. The DNA gave D and trimming, while V, J and clone size come from that table. This sample has roughly 180,000 clones, with roughly 85% found just once.

The sequenced sample consisted of peripheral blood. The J gene is TRBJ1-2, the V gene TRBV6-5; D is uncertain. This receptor was obtained from a woman between 25 and 40 years old with acute or convalescent COVID-19. The CDR3 loop is CASRPPTGDGYTF. CDR3 coding DNA: TGTGCCAGCAGACCACCGACGGGTGATGGCTACACCTTC.